Below are 2 T cell receptor beta chains sequenced from a single sample in a study of T cell responses to AZD1222 COVID-19 vaccine. The repertoire was sequenced with immunoSEQ multiplex PCR; TCRdb's copy has only in-frame clones and lacks some. The data hold about 140,000 clones, with approximately 92% observed a single time. Here the sequenced sample was peripheral blood, taken on day 0 of AZD1222 vaccination. The receptors here all came from an adult in good health.

This clone was found once. The V call is TRBV30, the J call TRBJ2-7; D gene ambiguous. V was shortened by 2 bases and J by 0 bases, with 8 bases between the two germline ends. Looked up from germline, CDR1 is GTSNPN and CDR2 is SVGIG (reference sequence). The CDR3 runs to 13 residues. The CDR3 here is CAWSMAASYEQYF. The CDR3 DNA sequence: TGTGCCTGGAGTATGGCGGCCTCCTACGAGCAGTACTTC. Drawing the rest from reference TRBV30 and TRBJ2-7, the complete variable domain is SQTIHQWPATLVQPVGSPLSLECTVEGTSNPNLYWYRQAAGRGLQLLFYSVGIGQISSEVPQNLSASRPQDRQFILSSKKLLLSDSGFYLCAWSMAASYEQYFGPGTRLTVT.

V usage is TRBV7-6 and J usage is TRBJ1-2; the D gene is possibly TRBD1 (6 bases). Germline V gene data show CDR1 as SGHVS and CDR2 as FNYEAQ. V lost 1 base, J lost 3 bases, and 18 bases lay in between. The CDR3 is made up of 17 amino acids. The DNA of the CDR3 is TGTGCCAGCAGCTTAGGAGGGGGGGACCCCCCCTACTATGGCTACACCTTC. This codes for CASSLGGGDPPYYGYTF.